The sequence of this TCR beta chain was determined in a study of T cell responses to AZD1222 COVID-19 vaccine. Analyses pooled second doses at about 4 or about 12 weeks. Broader study findings: In a largely white British group with more females than males, clonal diversity was possibly underestimated.

Trimming stripped 3 bases from V and 1 base from J, with 9 bases between. Per the germline V gene, CDR1 is DFQATT and CDR2 is SNEGSKA (reference sequence). This CDR3 has 13 residues. Remarks on this clone: Its cognate antigen is unknown.

Method: immunoSEQ multiplex PCR; TCRdb's copy keeps in-frame clones and lacks some. The data contain about 140,000 clones, about nine tenths of them seen just once; the ten biggest clones take up under 2%. Sequencing was performed on peripheral blood, taken 28 days after the second AZD1222 dose. The receptor was isolated from an adult who received the AZD1222 COVID-19 vaccine. This chain connects TRBV20-1 to TRBJ1-2; no firm D call. The CDR3 coding sequence is TGCAGTGCTAGTCAGCAGAGTAACTATGGCTACACCTTC. Translating it yields CSASQQSNYGYTF.